These T cell receptor beta chains were read from a single sample in a study of beta chain features in type 1 diabetes. Clones were sequenced by immunoSEQ multiplex PCR, and TCRdb holds only the in-frame ones, with some missing. The table has over 150,000 clones, around 10% seen once; the top ten hold 0.4% to 0.55%. The sequenced sample consisted of central memory CD4+ T cells from blood. The receptors originated from a man aged 25 to 45 with type 1 diabetes. CDR3s leave out the opening cysteine and the closing phenylalanine or tryptophan. Each record gives: CDR3 protein, V gene, CDR3 length, D gene. A D gene is named only where the DNA matches it firmly.

CDR3aa: ASSYRRPGDYEQY; v_gene: TRBV6-5; len: 13; d_gene: NA
CDR3aa: ATSTRLTGFGSYGYT; v_gene: TRBV15; len: 15; d_gene: NA
CDR3aa: ARRRETQY; v_gene: TRBV23-1; len: 8; d_gene: NA
CDR3aa: ASSPDWDQPQH; v_gene: TRBV7-9; len: 11; d_gene: NA
CDR3aa: ASSRGQVPNNEQF; v_gene: TRBV23-1; len: 13; d_gene: TRBD1
CDR3aa: ASSMAGTAQETQY; v_gene: TRBV28; len: 13; d_gene: TRBD1
CDR3aa: ASSPENRGAYEQY; v_gene: TRBV18; len: 13; d_gene: TRBD1
CDR3aa: ATSSAMNTEAF; v_gene: TRBV15; len: 11; d_gene: NA
CDR3aa: ASSVGLAGTRNNEQF; v_gene: TRBV9; len: 15; d_gene: TRBD2
CDR3aa: AISTGYTTEAF; v_gene: TRBV10-3; len: 11; d_gene: NA
CDR3aa: ASSQRTGAYNEQF; v_gene: TRBV7-3; len: 13; d_gene: TRBD1
CDR3aa: ASSPPGTSVGYEQY; v_gene: TRBV18; len: 14; d_gene: TRBD2
CDR3aa: SSGQGGTEAF; v_gene: TRBV29-1; len: 10; d_gene: TRBD1
CDR3aa: STASGRRNIQY; v_gene: TRBV29-1; len: 11; d_gene: TRBD2
CDR3aa: ATLSPWAGWNEQY; v_gene: TRBV28; len: 13; d_gene: NA
CDR3aa: ASSLLSLQSFTGELF; v_gene: TRBV5-1; len: 15; d_gene: NA
CDR3aa: ASSLLRAGGEQF; v_gene: TRBV11-1; len: 12; d_gene: NA
CDR3aa: ASNVPSGTYNEQF; v_gene: TRBV5-6; len: 13; d_gene: TRBD2
CDR3aa: ASSLGSGLGQNEAF; v_gene: TRBV7-9; len: 14; d_gene: NA
CDR3aa: ASSRGTENTEAF; v_gene: TRBV5-1; len: 12; d_gene: TRBD1
CDR3aa: ASSPGLDTGELF; v_gene: TRBV19; len: 12; d_gene: NA
CDR3aa: ASSPLNTGELF; v_gene: TRBV18; len: 11; d_gene: NA
CDR3aa: ASSAYYEQY; v_gene: TRBV6-1; len: 9; d_gene: NA
CDR3aa: ASSLTGETGELF; v_gene: TRBV5-1; len: 12; d_gene: TRBD1
CDR3aa: ASNHGTSYNEQF; v_gene: TRBV27; len: 12; d_gene: TRBD2
CDR3aa: ASSRLRDQPQH; v_gene: TRBV28; len: 11; d_gene: NA
CDR3aa: ASSWTSGSYEQY; v_gene: TRBV5-1; len: 12; d_gene: TRBD2
CDR3aa: AWSVGTQETQY; v_gene: TRBV30; len: 11; d_gene: NA
CDR3aa: ASSLAGGRSGELF; v_gene: TRBV5-6; len: 13; d_gene: TRBD2
CDR3aa: AWSVSGGWTEAF; v_gene: TRBV30; len: 12; d_gene: NA
CDR3aa: AWSVTGTSGSAGETQY; v_gene: TRBV30; len: 16; d_gene: TRBD2
CDR3aa: ASSPPEYRSDETQY; v_gene: TRBV7-2; len: 14; d_gene: NA
CDR3aa: ASSRTGSSGNTIY; v_gene: TRBV4-3; len: 13; d_gene: TRBD1
CDR3aa: ASSLWGPYNEQF; v_gene: TRBV7-2; len: 12; d_gene: NA
CDR3aa: ASSWGGTSEETQY; v_gene: TRBV5-4; len: 13; d_gene: TRBD2
CDR3aa: ASSLGFSSYEQY; v_gene: TRBV11-2; len: 12; d_gene: NA
CDR3aa: ASSAGQRGELF; v_gene: TRBV19; len: 11; d_gene: NA